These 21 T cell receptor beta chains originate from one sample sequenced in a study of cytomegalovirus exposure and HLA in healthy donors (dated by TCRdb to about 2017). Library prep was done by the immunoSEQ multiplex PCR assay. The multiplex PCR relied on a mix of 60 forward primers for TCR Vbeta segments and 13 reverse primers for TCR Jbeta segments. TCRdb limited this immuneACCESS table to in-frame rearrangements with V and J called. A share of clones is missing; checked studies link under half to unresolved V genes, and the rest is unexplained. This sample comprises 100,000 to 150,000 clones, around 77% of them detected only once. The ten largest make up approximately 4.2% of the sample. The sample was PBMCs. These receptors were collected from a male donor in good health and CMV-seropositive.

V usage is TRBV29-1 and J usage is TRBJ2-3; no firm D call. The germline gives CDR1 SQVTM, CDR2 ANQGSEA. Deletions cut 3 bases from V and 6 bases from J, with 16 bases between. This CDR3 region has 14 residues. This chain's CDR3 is CSVETSPPGDTQYF. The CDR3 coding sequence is TGCAGCGTTGAGACTTCTCCTCCCGGCGATACGCAGTATTTT.

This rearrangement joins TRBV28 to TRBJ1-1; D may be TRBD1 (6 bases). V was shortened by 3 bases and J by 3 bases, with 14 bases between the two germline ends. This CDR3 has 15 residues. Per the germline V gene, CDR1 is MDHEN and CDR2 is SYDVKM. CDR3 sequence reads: CASSFGTHGDTEAFF. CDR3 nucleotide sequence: TGTGCCAGCAGTTTTGGGACACACGGGGACACTGAAGCTTTCTTT.

The CDR3 region has the DNA TGTGCCAGCAGTTTAGTAGGGGGTAGACAAAACACTGAAGCTTTCTTT. Protein product: CASSLVGGRQNTEAFF. The V gene is TRBV28, the J gene TRBJ1-1; D is perhaps TRBD1 (6 bases). This CDR3 is built from 16 residues. Trimming took off 2 bases at V and 2 bases at J, with 15 bases between the two ends. Germline V CDR1 and CDR2: MDHEN, SYDVKM. The variable domain in full, with the rest retrieved from reference TRBV28 and TRBJ1-1, is DVKVTQSSRYLVKRTGEKVFLECVQDMDHENMFWYRQDPGLGLRLIYFSYDVKMKEKGDIPEGYSVSREKKERFSLILESASTNQTSMYLCASSLVGGRQNTEAFFGQGTRLTVV.

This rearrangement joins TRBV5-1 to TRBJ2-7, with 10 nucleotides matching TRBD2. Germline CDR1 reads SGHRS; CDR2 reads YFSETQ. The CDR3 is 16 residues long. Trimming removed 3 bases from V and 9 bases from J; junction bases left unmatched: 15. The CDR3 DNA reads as TGCGCCAGCAGCTCGGGGGGTAGCGGGGGGTCCGGAGGGCAGTACTTC. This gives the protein CASSSGGSGGSGGQYF.

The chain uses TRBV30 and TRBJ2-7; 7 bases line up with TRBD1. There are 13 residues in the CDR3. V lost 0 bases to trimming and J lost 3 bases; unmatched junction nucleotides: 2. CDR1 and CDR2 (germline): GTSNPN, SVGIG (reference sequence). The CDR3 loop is CAWSVNRGYEQYF. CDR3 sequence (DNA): TGTGCCTGGAGTGTAAACAGGGGCTACGAGCAGTACTTC.

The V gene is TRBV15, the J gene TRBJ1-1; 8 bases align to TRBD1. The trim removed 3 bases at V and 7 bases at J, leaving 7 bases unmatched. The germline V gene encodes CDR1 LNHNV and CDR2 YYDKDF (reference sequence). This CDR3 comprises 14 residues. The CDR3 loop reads CATSREQQGVEAFF. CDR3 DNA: TGTGCCACCAGCAGGGAGCAACAGGGGGTTGAAGCTTTCTTT.

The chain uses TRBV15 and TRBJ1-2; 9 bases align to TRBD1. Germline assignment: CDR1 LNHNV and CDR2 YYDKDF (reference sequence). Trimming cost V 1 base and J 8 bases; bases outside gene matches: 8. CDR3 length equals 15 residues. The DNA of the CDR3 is TGTGCCACCAGCAGAGCTAGAGGGACAGGGAGCGGCTACACCTTC. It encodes CATSRARGTGSGYTF.

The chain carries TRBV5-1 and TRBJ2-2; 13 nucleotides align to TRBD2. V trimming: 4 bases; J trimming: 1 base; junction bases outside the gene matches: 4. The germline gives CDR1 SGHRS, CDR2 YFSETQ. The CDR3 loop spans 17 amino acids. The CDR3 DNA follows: TGCGCCAGCAGCCCAGGACTAGCGGGAGAGAACACCGGGGAGCTGTTTTTT. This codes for CASSPGLAGENTGELFF.

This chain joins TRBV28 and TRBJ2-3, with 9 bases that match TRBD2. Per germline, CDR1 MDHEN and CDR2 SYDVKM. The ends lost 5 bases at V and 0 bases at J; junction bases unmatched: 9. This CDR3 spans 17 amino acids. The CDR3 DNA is TGTGCCAGCAGTCTCGTCGGAGCGGGAGGTAGCACAGATACGCAGTATTTT. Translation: CASSLVGAGGSTDTQYF.

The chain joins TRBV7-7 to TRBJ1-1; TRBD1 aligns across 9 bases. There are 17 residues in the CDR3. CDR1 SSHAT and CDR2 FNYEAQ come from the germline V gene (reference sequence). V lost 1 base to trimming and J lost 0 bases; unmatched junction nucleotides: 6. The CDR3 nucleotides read TGTGCCAGCAGCTTAGAAGGGGGACAGGGTATGAACACTGAAGCTTTCTTT. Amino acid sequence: CASSLEGGQGMNTEAFF.

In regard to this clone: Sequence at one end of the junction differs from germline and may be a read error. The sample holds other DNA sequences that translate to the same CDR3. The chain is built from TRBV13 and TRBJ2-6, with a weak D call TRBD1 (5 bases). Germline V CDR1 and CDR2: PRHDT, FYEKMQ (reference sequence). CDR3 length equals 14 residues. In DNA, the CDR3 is TGTGCCAGCAGCTTATATTCTGGGGCCAACGGCCTGACTTTC. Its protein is CASSLYSGANGLTF.

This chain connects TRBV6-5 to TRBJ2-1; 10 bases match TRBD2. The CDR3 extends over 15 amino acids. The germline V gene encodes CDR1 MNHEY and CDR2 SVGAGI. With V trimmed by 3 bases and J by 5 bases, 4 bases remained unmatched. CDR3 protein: CASSYGTSANNEQFF. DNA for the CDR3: TGTGCCAGCAGTTATGGGACTAGCGCGAACAATGAGCAGTTCTTC.

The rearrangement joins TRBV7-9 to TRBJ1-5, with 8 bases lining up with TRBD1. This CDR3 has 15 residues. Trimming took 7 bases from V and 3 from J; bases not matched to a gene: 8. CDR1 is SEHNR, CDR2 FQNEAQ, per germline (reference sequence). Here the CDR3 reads CASTDDRGANQPQHF. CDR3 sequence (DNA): TGTGCCAGCACCGACGACAGGGGAGCCAATCAGCCCCAGCATTTT. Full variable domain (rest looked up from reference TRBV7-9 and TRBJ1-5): DTGVSQNPRHKITKRGQNVTFRCDPISEHNRLYWYRQTLGQGPEFLTYFQNEAQLEKSRLLSDRFSAERPKGSFSTLEIQRTEQGDSAMYLCASTDDRGANQPQHFGDGTRLSIL.

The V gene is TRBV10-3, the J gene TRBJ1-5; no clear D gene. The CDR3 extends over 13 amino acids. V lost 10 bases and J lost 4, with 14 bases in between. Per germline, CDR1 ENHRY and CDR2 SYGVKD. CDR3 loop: CASHGLINQPQHF. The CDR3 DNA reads TGTGCCAGCCACGGACTGATAAATCAGCCCCAGCATTTT.

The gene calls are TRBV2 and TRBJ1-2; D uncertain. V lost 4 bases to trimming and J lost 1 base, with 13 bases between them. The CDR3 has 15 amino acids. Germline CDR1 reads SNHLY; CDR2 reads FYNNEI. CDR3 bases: TGTGCCAGCAGTGTCTTACTGATTGATAACTATGGCTACACCTTC. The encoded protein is CASSVLLIDNYGYTF. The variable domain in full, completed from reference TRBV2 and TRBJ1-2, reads EPEVTQTPSHQVTQMGQEVILRCVPISNHLYFYWYRQILGQKVEFLVSFYNNEISEKSEIFDDQFSVERPDGSNFTLKIRSTKLEDSAMYFCASSVLLIDNYGYTFGSGTRLTVV.

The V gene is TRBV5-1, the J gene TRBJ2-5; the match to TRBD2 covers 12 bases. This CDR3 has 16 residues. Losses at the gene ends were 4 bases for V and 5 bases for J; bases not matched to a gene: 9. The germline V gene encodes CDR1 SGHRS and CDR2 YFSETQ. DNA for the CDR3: TGCGCCAGCAGCGACCGGACTAGCGGGATCGGGGAGACCCAGTACTTC. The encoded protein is CASSDRTSGIGETQYF.

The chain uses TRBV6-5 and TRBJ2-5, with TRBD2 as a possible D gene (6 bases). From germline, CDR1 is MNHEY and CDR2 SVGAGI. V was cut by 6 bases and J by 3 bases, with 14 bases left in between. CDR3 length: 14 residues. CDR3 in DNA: TGTGCCAGCAGCCAGGACCAGCGGGAAGAGACCCAGTACTTC. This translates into CASSQDQREETQYF.

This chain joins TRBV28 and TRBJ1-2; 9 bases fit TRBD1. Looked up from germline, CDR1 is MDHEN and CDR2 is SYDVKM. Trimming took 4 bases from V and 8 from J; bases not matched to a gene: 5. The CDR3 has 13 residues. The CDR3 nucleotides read TGTGCCAGCAGTTGGGGACAGGGTTTCGGCTACACCTTC. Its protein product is CASSWGQGFGYTF.

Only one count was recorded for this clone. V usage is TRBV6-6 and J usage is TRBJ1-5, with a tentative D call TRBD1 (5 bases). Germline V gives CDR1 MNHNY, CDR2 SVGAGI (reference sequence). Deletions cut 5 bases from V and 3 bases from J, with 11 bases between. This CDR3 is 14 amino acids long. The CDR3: CASSDTGDNQPQHF. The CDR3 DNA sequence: TGTGCCAGCAGTGACACGGGGGACAATCAGCCCCAGCATTTT.

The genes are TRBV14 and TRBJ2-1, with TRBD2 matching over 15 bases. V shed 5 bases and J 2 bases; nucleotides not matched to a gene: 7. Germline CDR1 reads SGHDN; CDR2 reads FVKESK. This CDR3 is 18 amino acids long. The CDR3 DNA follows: TGTGCCAGCAGCGCGGGACTAGCGGGAGGCCCCCCCTACAATGAGCAGTTCTTC. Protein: CASSAGLAGGPPYNEQFF. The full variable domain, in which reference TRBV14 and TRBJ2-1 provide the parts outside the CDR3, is EAGVTQFPSHSVIEKGQTVTLRCDPISGHDNLYWYRRVMGKEIKFLLHFVKESKQDESGMPNNRFLAERTGGTYSTLKVQPAELEDSGVYFCASSAGLAGGPPYNEQFFGPGTRLTVL.

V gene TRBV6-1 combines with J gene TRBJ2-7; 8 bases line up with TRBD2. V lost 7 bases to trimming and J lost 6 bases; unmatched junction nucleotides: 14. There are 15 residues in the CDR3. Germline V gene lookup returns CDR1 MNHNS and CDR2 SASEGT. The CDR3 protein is CASTQRSGTSSEQYF. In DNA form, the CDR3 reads TGTGCCAGCACCCAAAGATCCGGGACTAGTTCCGAGCAGTACTTC.